The clone carrying this TCR beta chain has at least ten counts. MiXCR was run by TCRdb on the reads, yielding one entry per CDR3 protein. The sample lists 310,000 or so distinct CDR3 sequences; roughly a tenth were seen once. The length of the CDR3 is 15 residues. The V and J ends lost 5 bases and 0 bases respectively, with 10 bases between them. Germline loops: CDR1 SGHTA, CDR2 FQGNSA. The data were obtained in a study of T cell repertoires in cytomegalovirus infection. Study at large: From public TCR beta signatures came an indication of both CMV infection and matching HLA type.

The sequenced material came from PBMCs. The gene calls are TRBV7-2 and TRBJ2-2; D is possibly TRBD2 (5 bases). This TCR was recovered from a human donor in good health (CMV status not recorded). Some clones in this sample may be carry-over from other donors' samples. CDR3 protein: CASSLRGTNTGELFF. CDR3 coding DNA: TGTGCCAGCAGCCTACGGGGAACGAACACCGGGGAGCTGTTTTTT.